This T cell receptor beta chain was found in a study of blood T cells in healthy people across ages. Using a J-beta primer mix together with a sample-barcoded 5' primer, a second PCR was run for roughly 6 to 11 cycles. CDR3-containing paired-end reads numbering at least 2.5 million came from each sample. From the 5' RACE reads, TCRdb called clonotypes with MiXCR, one entry per CDR3 protein. The sample consists of 600,000 to 1,000,000 distinct CDR3 sequences, about 62% of them appearing once. Germline CDR1 is SGHKS and CDR2 is YYEKEE (reference sequence). The CDR3 is made up of 14 amino acids. Deletions cut 4 bases from V and 3 bases from J, with 14 bases between.

Sequenced: blood. This chain links TRBV5-5 with TRBJ2-7, with D perhaps being TRBD1 or TRBD2 (5 bases each). The source is a man aged 30-40 years in good health. The CDR3 DNA follows: TGTGCCAGCAGCCTCGGGGCGGTCGGCTACGAGCAGTACTTC. It yields the protein CASSLGAVGYEQYF.